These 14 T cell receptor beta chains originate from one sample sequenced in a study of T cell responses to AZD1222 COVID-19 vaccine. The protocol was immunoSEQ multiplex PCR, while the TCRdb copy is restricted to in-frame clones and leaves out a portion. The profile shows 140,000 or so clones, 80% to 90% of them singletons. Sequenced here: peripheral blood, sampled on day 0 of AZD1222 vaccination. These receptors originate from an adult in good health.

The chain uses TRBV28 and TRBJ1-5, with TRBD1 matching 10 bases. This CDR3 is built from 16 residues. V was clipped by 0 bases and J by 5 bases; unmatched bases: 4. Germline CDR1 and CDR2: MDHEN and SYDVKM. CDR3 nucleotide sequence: TGTGCCAGCAGTTTATGGTGGGACAGGGGTTATCAGCCCCAGCATTTT. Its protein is CASSLWWDRGYQPQHF.

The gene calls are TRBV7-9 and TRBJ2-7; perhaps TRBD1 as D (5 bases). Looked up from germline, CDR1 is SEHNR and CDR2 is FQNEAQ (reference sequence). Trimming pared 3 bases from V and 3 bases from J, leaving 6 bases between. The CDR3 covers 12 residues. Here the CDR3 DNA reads TGTGCCAGCAGCTTTAGGGGCTACGAGCAGTACTTC. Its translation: CASSFRGYEQYF.

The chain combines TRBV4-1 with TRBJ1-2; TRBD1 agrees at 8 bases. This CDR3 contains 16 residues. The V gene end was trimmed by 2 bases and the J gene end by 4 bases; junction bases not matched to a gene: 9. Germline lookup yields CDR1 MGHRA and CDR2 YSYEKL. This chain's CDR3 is CASSQPTRGLRYGYTF. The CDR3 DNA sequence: TGCGCCAGCAGCCAACCGACCAGGGGGCTACGCTATGGCTACACCTTC.

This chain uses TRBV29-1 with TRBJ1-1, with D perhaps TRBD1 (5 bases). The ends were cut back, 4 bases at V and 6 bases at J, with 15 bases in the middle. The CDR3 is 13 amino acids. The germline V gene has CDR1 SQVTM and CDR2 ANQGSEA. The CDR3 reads CSVAPGLVAEAFF. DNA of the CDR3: TGCAGCGTTGCCCCAGGGTTAGTTGCTGAAGCTTTCTTT.

The CDR3 here is CASSLVEPTDTQYF. The CDR3 bases are TGTGCCAGCAGCTTGGTGGAACCCACAGATACGCAGTATTTT. This chain uses TRBV5-5 with TRBJ2-3; D gene ambiguous. Germline V gives CDR1 SGHKS, CDR2 YYEKEE (reference sequence). This CDR3 is built from 14 residues. V lost 0 bases and J lost 2, with 7 bases in between.

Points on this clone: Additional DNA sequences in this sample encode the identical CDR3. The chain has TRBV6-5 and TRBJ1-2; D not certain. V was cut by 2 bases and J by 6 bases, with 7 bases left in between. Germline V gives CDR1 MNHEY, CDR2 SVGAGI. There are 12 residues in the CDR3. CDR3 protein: CASSYRGDGYTF. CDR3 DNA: TGTGCCAGCAGTTACCGTGGGGATGGCTACACCTTC.

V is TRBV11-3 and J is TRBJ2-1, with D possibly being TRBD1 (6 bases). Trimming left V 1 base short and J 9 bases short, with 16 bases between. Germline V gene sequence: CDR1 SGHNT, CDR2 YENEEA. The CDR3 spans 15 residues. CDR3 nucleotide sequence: TGTGCCAGCAGCTTAGGTCATGGGGCAGGGGCTGAGCAGTTCTTC. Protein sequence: CASSLGHGAGAEQFF.

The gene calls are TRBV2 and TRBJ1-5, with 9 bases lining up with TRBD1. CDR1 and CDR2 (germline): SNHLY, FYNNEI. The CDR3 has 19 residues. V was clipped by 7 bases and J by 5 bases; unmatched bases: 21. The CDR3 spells CASTGTPQGASVMYQPQHF. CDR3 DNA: TGTGCCAGCACTGGAACCCCACAGGGGGCCTCGGTTATGTATCAGCCCCAGCATTTT.

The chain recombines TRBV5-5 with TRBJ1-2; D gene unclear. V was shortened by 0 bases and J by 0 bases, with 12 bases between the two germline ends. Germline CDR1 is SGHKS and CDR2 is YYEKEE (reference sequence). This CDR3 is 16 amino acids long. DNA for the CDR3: TGTGCCAGCAGCTTGGCCGCCAGAGGGACTAACTATGGCTACACCTTC. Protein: CASSLAARGTNYGYTF.

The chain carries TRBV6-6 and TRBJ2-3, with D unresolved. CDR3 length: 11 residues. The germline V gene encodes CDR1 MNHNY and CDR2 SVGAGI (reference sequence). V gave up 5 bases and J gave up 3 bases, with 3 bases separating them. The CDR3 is CASSQTDTQYF. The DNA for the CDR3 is TGTGCCAGCAGTCAGACAGATACGCAGTATTTT.

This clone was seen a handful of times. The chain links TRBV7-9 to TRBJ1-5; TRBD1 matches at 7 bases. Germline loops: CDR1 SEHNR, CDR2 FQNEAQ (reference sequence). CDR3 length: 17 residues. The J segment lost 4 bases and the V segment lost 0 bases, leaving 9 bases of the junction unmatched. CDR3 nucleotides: TGTGCCAGCAGCTTAGCGGGGAAGACAGGGTTAAATCAGCCCCAGCATTTT. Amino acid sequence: CASSLAGKTGLNQPQHF.

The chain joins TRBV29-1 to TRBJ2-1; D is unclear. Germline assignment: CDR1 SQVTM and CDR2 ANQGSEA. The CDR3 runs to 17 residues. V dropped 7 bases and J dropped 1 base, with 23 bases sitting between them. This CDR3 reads CSAASSSGVRSYNEQFF. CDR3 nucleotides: TGCAGCGCTGCGAGTAGTTCTGGTGTCCGTTCCTACAATGAGCAGTTCTTC.

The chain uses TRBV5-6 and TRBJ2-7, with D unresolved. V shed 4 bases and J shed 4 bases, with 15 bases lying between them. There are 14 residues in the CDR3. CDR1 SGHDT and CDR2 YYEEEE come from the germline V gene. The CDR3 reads CASSIAWRDYEQYF. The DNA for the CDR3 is TGTGCCAGCAGCATTGCCTGGAGAGATTACGAGCAGTACTTC.

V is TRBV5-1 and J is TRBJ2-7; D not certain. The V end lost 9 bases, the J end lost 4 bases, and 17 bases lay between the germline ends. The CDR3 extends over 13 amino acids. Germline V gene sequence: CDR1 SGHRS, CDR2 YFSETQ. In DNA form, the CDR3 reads TGCGCCAAGAAAGAATGGGGATTATACGAGCAGTACTTC. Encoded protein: CAKKEWGLYEQYF. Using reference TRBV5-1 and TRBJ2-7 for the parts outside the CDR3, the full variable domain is KAGVTQTPRYLIKTRGQQVTLSCSPISGHRSVSWYQQTPGQGLQFLFEYFSETQRNKGNFPGRFSGRQFSNSRSEMNVSTLELGDSALYLCAKKEWGLYEQYFGPGTRLTVT.